Listed below are T cell receptor beta chains from one sample, sequenced in a study of T cell responses to AZD1222 COVID-19 vaccine. Using immunoSEQ multiplex PCR, the repertoire was profiled, and TCRdb retains in-frame clones only, with some absent. The data show some 99,000 clones, roughly 84% seen once. The starting material was peripheral blood, obtained on day 0 of AZD1222 vaccination. All receptors come from an adult in good health. Both conserved end residues are part of each CDR3. Size is omitted from some rows. Given values are once, few, many or a class for expanded clones.

CDR3aa: CASSITGRAYEQFF
abundance: -
v_gene: TRBV19
len: 14

CDR3aa: CASSPQGWETQYF
abundance: -
v_gene: TRBV7-2
len: 13

CDR3aa: CASSFGGYYGYTF
abundance: -
v_gene: TRBV12-3/TRBV12-4
len: 13

CDR3aa: CASSIGGGELFF
abundance: -
v_gene: TRBV19
len: 12

CDR3aa: CAISGATGNTIYF
abundance: -
v_gene: TRBV10-3
len: 13

CDR3aa: CASSRLAGNTIYF
abundance: once
v_gene: TRBV23-1
len: 13

CDR3aa: CSVAFSLGSGNTIYF
abundance: few
v_gene: TRBV29-1
len: 15

CDR3aa: CASSVVGTAEQFF
abundance: few
v_gene: TRBV9
len: 13

CDR3aa: CASSYSGRNYGYTF
abundance: -
v_gene: TRBV6-5
len: 14

CDR3aa: CASSLDTQGYGYTF
abundance: -
v_gene: TRBV5-1
len: 14

CDR3aa: CASSPSEGDYGYTF
abundance: once
v_gene: TRBV2
len: 14

CDR3aa: CARSLAKSLAKNIQYF
abundance: once
v_gene: TRBV5-3
len: 16

CDR3aa: CASSYSGINEQFF
abundance: -
v_gene: TRBV6-5
len: 13

CDR3aa: CASSPPEAPKTQYF
abundance: -
v_gene: TRBV7-8
len: 14

CDR3aa: CASSSSTLQPGETQYF
abundance: -
v_gene: TRBV7-2
len: 16

CDR3aa: CAISVKGGEADTQYF
abundance: once
v_gene: TRBV10-3
len: 15

CDR3aa: CASSYGGSTGSETQYF
abundance: -
v_gene: TRBV6-5
len: 16

CDR3aa: CASRTGVAYGYTF
abundance: -
v_gene: TRBV28
len: 13

CDR3aa: CASSYEVATF
abundance: -
v_gene: TRBV6-5
len: 10

CDR3aa: CASSPTGGAGQPQHF
abundance: few
v_gene: TRBV28
len: 15

CDR3aa: CAWSVGDRSNQPQHF
abundance: -
v_gene: TRBV30
len: 15

CDR3aa: CASSYRENYGYTF
abundance: -
v_gene: TRBV27
len: 13

CDR3aa: CASRGTAETQYF
abundance: -
v_gene: TRBV19
len: 12

CDR3aa: CASSTGTLSYEQYF
abundance: -
v_gene: TRBV6-6
len: 14

CDR3aa: CASSLNLNQPQHF
abundance: -
v_gene: TRBV11-1
len: 13

CDR3aa: CASSLGDRNYGYTF
abundance: few
v_gene: TRBV11-1
len: 14

CDR3aa: CASSVDSLTRTDTQYF
abundance: -
v_gene: TRBV9
len: 16

CDR3aa: CAWSVNTGESYEQYF
abundance: few
v_gene: TRBV30
len: 15

CDR3aa: CASSPSAGVSDNEQFF
abundance: -
v_gene: TRBV14
len: 16

CDR3aa: CASSTWRAGPSGNTIYF
abundance: -
v_gene: TRBV13
len: 17

CDR3aa: CASSPGWDTIYF
abundance: -
v_gene: TRBV28
len: 12

CDR3aa: CASSLRQAGGPWNEQFF
abundance: -
v_gene: TRBV7-2
len: 17

CDR3aa: CASSLSVGKETQYF
abundance: -
v_gene: TRBV5-1
len: 14

CDR3aa: CASSYGTLNSPLHF
abundance: -
v_gene: TRBV6-5
len: 14